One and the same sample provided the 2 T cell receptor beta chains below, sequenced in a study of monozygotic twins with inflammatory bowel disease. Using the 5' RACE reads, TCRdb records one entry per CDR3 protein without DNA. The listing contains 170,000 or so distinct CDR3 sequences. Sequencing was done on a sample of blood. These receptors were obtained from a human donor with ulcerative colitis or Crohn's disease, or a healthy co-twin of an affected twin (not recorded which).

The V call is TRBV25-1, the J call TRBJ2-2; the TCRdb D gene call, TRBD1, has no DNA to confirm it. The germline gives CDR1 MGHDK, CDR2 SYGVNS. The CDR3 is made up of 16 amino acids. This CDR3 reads CASRGWDRSNTGELFF.

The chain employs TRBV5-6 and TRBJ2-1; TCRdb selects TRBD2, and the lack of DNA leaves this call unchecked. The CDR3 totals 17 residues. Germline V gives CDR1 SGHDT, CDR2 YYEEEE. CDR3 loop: CATSGAVTGSSYNEQFF.